The source of this T cell receptor beta chain is a study of blood T cell repertoires in COVID-19. A remark on this clone: A much larger clone differs from this one at a single base, so this may be a read error. In the same sample, other DNA sequences code for this CDR3.

The CDR3 length is 16 residues. Germline loops: CDR1 SGDLS, CDR2 YYNGEE. Deletions cut 0 bases from V and 3 bases from J, with 10 bases between. Assay used: immunoSEQ multiplex PCR; TCRdb lists only in-frame clones, some missing. Among some 180,000 clones listed, 78% were seen once. Sequencing input: peripheral blood. This clonotype originated in a woman older than 75 with active or convalescent COVID-19. The rearrangement links TRBV9 to TRBJ1-6, with a weak D call TRBD1 (5 bases). The CDR3 loop reads CASSVAGDGYNSPLHF. CDR3 nucleotide sequence: TGTGCCAGCAGCGTAGCGGGGGATGGCTATAATTCACCCCTCCACTTT.